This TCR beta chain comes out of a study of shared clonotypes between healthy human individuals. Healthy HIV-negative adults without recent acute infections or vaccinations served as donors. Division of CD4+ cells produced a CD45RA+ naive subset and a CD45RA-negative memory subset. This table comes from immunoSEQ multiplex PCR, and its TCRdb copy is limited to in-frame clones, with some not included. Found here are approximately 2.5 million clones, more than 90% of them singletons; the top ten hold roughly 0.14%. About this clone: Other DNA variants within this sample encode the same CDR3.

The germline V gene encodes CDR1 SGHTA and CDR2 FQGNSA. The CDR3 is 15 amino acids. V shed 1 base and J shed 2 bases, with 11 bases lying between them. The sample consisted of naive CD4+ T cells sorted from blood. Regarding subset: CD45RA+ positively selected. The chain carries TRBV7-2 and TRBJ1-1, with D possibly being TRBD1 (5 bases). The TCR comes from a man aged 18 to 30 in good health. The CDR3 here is CASSLVGQGNTEAFF. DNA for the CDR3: TGTGCCAGCAGCTTAGTGGGGCAGGGTAACACTGAAGCTTTCTTT.